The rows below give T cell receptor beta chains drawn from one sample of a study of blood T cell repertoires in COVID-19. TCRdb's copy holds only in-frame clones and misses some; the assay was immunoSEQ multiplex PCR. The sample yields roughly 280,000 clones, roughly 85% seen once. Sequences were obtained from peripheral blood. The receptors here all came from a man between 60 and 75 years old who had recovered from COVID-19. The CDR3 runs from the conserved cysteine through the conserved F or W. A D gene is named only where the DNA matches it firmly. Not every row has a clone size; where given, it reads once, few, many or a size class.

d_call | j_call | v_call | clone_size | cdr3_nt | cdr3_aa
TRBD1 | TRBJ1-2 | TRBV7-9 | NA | TGTGCCAGCAGCATACCGGACAGGGGCTACACCTTC | CASSIPDRGYTF
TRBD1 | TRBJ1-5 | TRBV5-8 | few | TGTGCCAGCAGCAAAGACAGGGGACCCAATCAGCCCCAGCATTTT | CASSKDRGPNQPQHF
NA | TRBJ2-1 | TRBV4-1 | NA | TGCGCCAGCAGACTCGCGACAGGGAGGAGGTCCTACAATGAGCAGTTCTTC | CASRLATGRRSYNEQFF
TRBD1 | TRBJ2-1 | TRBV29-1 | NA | TGCAGCGTTGAACATCCGGGACAGGGTCCCAATGAGCAGTTCTTC | CSVEHPGQGPNEQFF
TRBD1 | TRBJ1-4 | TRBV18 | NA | TGTGCCAGCTCGGGACAGGGTTCGGGTGAAAAACTGTTTTTT | CASSGQGSGEKLFF
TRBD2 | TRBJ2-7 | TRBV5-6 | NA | TGTGCCAGCAGCCCTCGGAGGGGGGGATTAGCGGGAAACTACGAGCAGTACTTC | CASSPRRGGLAGNYEQYF
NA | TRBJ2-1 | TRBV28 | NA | TGTGCCAGCAGTTCTTCCGGGACACCTTACAATGAGCAGTTCTTC | CASSSSGTPYNEQFF
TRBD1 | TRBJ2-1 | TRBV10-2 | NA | TGCGCCAGCAGTCCAGGACAGGGACCCTACAATGAGCAGTTCTTC | CASSPGQGPYNEQFF
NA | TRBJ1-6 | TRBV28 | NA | TGTGCCAGCAGTTTAATCCCGGTCTCGGGTAATTCACCCCTCCACTTT | CASSLIPVSGNSPLHF
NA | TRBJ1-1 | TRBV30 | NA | TGTGCCTGGAGTACGTTAGGGGGGAACACTGAAGCTTTCTTT | CAWSTLGGNTEAFF
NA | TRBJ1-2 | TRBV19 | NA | TGTGCCAGTAGTATATCTCGGAGTGTTGGTGGCTACACCTTC | CASSISRSVGGYTF
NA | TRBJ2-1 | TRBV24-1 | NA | TGTGCCACCAGTACTAGGAGCTCCTACAATGAGCAGTTCTTC | CATSTRSSYNEQFF
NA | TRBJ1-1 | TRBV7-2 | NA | TGTGCCAGCAGCTTAACAGGGTACGGCACTGAAGCTTTCTTT | CASSLTGYGTEAFF
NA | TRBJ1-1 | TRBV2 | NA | TGTGCCAGCAATCAAGCGCGGGTGAACACTGAAGCTTTCTTT | CASNQARVNTEAFF
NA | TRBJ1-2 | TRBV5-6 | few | TGTGCCAGCACCCGAGGGGACTACTTTAACTATGGCTACACCTTC | CASTRGDYFNYGYTF
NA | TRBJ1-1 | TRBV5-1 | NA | TGCGCCAGCAGCTTCCTTGCAGGGAAGAGCACTGAAGCTTTCTTT | CASSFLAGKSTEAFF
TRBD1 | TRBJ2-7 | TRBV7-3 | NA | TGTGCCAGCAGCGTAAACAGGGGGTCGCCATACGAGCAGTACTTC | CASSVNRGSPYEQYF
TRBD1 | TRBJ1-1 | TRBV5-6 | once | TGTGCCAGCAGCTTGTGGGACAGGGGGCTTACTGAAGCTTTCTTT | CASSLWDRGLTEAFF
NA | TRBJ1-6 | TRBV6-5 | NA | TGTGCCAGCCGCGGACAGAATAATTCACCCCTCCACTTT | CASRGQNNSPLHF
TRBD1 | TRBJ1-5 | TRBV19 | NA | TGTGCCAGTAGTAGGGAAAAGGGCGGGACAGGGAACAATCAGCCCCAGCATTTT | CASSREKGGTGNNQPQHF
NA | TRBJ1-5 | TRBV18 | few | TGTGCCAGCTCACCGGACAGTAGCAATCAGCCCCAGCATTTT | CASSPDSSNQPQHF
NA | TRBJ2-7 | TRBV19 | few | TGTGCCAGTAGTATCGGCGGTACCTACGAGCAGTACTTC | CASSIGGTYEQYF
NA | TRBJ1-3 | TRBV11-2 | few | TGTGCCAGCAGCTTACTAGGGGGCTCTGGAAACACCATATATTTT | CASSLLGGSGNTIYF
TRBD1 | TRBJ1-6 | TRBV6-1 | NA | TGTGCCAGCAGTGAGTCGGGACAGGGGGGTTCACCCCTCCACTTT | CASSESGQGGSPLHF
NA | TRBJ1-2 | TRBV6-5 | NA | TGTGCCAGCAGCAATACGTGGGGGGGGGCGTCTGGCTACACCTTC | CASSNTWGGASGYTF
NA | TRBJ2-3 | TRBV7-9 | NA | TGTGCCAGCAGCTTAGAGGGAGCCACAGATACGCAGTATTTT | CASSLEGATDTQYF
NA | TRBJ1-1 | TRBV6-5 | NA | TGTGCCAGCAGTTACTCGACGGGAACTGAAGCTTTCTTT | CASSYSTGTEAFF
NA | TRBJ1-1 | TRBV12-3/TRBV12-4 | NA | TGTGCCAGCACCATGGACTTGAACACTGAAGCTTTCTTT | CASTMDLNTEAFF
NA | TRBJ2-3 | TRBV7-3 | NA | TGTGCCAGCAGCTCCGGAGGCAGCACAGATACGCAGTATTTT | CASSSGGSTDTQYF
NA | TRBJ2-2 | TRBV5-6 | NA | TGTGCCAGCAGCCGGGCGGGACTTCCACCCGGGGAGCTGTTTTTT | CASSRAGLPPGELFF
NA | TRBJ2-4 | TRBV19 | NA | TGTGCCAGTAGTACGCACCTCGGACGGGAATTAGCCAAAAACATTCAGTACTTC | CASSTHLGRELAKNIQYF
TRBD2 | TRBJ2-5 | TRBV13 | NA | TGTGCCAGCAGCACTACTAGCGGGGGGCCGATCCAAGAGACCCAGTACTTC | CASSTTSGGPIQETQYF
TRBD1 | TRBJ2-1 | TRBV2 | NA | TGTGCCAGCAGACGACAGGGGGTCTACAATGAGCAGTTCTTC | CASRRQGVYNEQFF
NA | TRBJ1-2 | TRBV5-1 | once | TGCGCCAGCAGCTTGACGGAGCAGTATGGCTACACCTTC | CASSLTEQYGYTF
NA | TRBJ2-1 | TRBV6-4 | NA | TGTGCCAGCGGTTCGCAGGGCAGCTCCTACAATGAGCAGTTCTTC | CASGSQGSSYNEQFF
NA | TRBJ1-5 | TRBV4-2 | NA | TGTGCCAGCAGCCAAGATGGGGAGAGCAATCAGCCCCAGCATTTT | CASSQDGESNQPQHF
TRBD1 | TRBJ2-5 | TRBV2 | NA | TGTGCCAGCAGCGTAGGGACAGGGGGCTCAGAGACCCAGTACTTC | CASSVGTGGSETQYF
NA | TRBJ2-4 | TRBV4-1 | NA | TGCGCCAGCAGCCAAGGCCTATTAGCCAAAAACATTCAGTACTTC | CASSQGLLAKNIQYF
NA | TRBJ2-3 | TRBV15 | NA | TGTGCCACCAGCAGAGAGATTAGCGGCACAGATACGCAGTATTTT | CATSREISGTDTQYF
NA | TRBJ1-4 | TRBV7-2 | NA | TGTGCCAGCTCCGTGGCGGGGGCTAATGAAAAACTGTTTTTT | CASSVAGANEKLFF
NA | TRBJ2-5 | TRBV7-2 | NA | TGTGCCAGCAGCTTAGGACAGCAAGAGACCCAGTACTTC | CASSLGQQETQYF
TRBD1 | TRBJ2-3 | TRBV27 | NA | TGTGCCAGCAGGTCTCCGGGACAGGGTGTCGCAGATACGCAGTATTTT | CASRSPGQGVADTQYF
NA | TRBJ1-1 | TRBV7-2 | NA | TGTGCCAGCAGCCCCGGACGGGGCACTGAAGCTTTCTTT | CASSPGRGTEAFF
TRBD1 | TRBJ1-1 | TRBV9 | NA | TGTGCCAGCGGGACAGGACCTGCTGAAGCTTTCTTT | CASGTGPAEAFF
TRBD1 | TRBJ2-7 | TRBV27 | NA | TGTGCCAGCAGTCCGGGGAACAGGGGCTACGAGCAGTACTTC | CASSPGNRGYEQYF
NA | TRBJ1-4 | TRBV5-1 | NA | TGCGCCAGCAGCTTTATGCAGAATGAAAAACTGTTTTTT | CASSFMQNEKLFF